This T cell receptor beta chain originates from a study of CXCR3-negative and CXCR3-positive naive CD8 T cells. This CDR3 is 16 amino acids long. The germline gives CDR1 LNHDA, CDR2 SQIVND (reference sequence). Concerning this clonotype itself: Antigen unknown.

Through 5' RACE with UMI labels, the TRB cDNA libraries were prepared. TCRdb re-analyzed the 5' RACE reads; it lists each CDR3 protein once, without DNA. This listing includes roughly 100,000 distinct CDR3 sequences. General study findings and limits: CXCR3-positive naive cells carried more hydrophobic TRB CDR3s than CXCR3-negative ones.

The gene calls are TRBV19 and TRBJ2-1; the TCRdb call, TRBD1, lacks DNA for checking. Sequenced: naive CXCR3+ CD8+ T cells from blood. Noted subset: CD45RO-CCR7+CD27+CD95- naive CD8+ T cells expressing CXCR3 (TNR3+). The sequence was collected from a human donor in good health. Some clones in this sample may be carry-over from other donors' samples. The chain's CDR3 is CASSMTGFDPNNEQFF.